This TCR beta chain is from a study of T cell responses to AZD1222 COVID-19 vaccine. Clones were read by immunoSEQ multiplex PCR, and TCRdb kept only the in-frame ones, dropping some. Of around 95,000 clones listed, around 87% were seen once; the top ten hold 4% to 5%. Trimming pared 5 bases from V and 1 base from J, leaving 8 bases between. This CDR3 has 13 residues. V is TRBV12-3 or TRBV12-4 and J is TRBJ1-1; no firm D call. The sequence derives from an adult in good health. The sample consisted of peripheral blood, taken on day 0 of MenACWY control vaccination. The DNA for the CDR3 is TGTGCCAGCAGTGTCATCGAGAACACTGAAGCTTTCTTT. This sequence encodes CASSVIENTEAFF.